Listed below are T cell receptor beta chains from one sample, sequenced in a study of blood T cell repertoires in COVID-19. Generated by immunoSEQ multiplex PCR, the TCRdb table keeps only in-frame clones and is missing some. The sample records roughly 250,000 clones, more than 75% being singletons. The sample was peripheral blood. The receptors were gathered from a woman aged 45-65 years with acute or convalescent COVID-19. Both conserved end residues are part of each CDR3. D genes are given only for firm matches. Clone size, where shown, is once, few, many, or a class for clones that have expanded.

TRBV18	.	TRBJ1-5	.	CASSPTDQPQHF	TGTGCCAGCTCACCGACAGATCAGCCCCAGCATTTT
TRBV11-3	.	TRBJ2-5	.	CASSLEGEETQYF	TGTGCCAGCAGCTTAGAAGGGGAAGAGACCCAGTACTTC
TRBV10-2	.	TRBJ1-3	.	CASRSRSSGNTIYF	TGCGCCAGCAGGAGCCGGAGCTCTGGAAACACCATATATTTT
TRBV11-2	.	TRBJ2-1	.	CASSLRDGSYNEQFF	TGTGCCAGCAGCTTGAGAGACGGGAGTTACAATGAGCAGTTCTTC
TRBV6-1	TRBD1	TRBJ2-3	.	CASNRGGSTDTQYF	TGTGCCAGCAACAGGGGTGGTTCCACAGATACGCAGTATTTT
TRBV19	.	TRBJ2-7	once	CASRDLRVGEQYF	TGTGCCAGTAGAGACCTTCGGGTGGGCGAGCAGTACTTC
TRBV5-4	TRBD1	TRBJ2-1	.	CATLDRGGMDEQFF	TGTGCCACCTTAGACAGGGGCGGGATGGATGAGCAGTTCTTC
TRBV28	TRBD1	TRBJ2-1	.	CASRATGEQFF	TGTGCCAGCAGGGCGACAGGGGAGCAGTTCTTC
TRBV28	.	TRBJ1-6	.	CASSIPSSYNSPLHF	TGTGCCAGCAGCATACCCAGCTCCTATAATTCACCCCTCCACTTT
TRBV4-1	TRBD1	TRBJ1-4	.	CASSHDKTGGTFLANEKLFF	TGCGCCAGCAGCCATGATAAGACAGGGGGCACCTTTTTGGCTAATGAAAAACTGTTTTTT
TRBV28	.	TRBJ2-7	.	CASSLRSGHFYEQYF	TGTGCCAGCAGTTTAAGGTCAGGACACTTCTACGAGCAGTACTTC
TRBV4-3	TRBD1	TRBJ2-7	.	CASSQGPGQGYEQYF	TGCGCCAGCAGCCAAGGACCGGGACAGGGCTACGAGCAGTACTTC
TRBV4-1	TRBD1	TRBJ1-5	.	CASSQSYGTGGVGNQPQHF	TGCGCCAGCAGCCAATCTTACGGGACAGGGGGCGTGGGCAATCAGCCCCAGCATTTT
TRBV19	.	TRBJ1-5	.	CASSSDGTFSNQPQHF	TGTGCCAGTAGTAGCGACGGGACATTTAGCAATCAGCCCCAGCATTTT
TRBV2	.	TRBJ1-5	.	CASRRRNQPQHF	TGTGCCAGCAGGAGGAGGAATCAGCCCCAGCATTTT
TRBV25-1	TRBD2	TRBJ2-5	.	CASSEKSGKAQETQYF	TGTGCCAGCAGTGAAAAGAGCGGGAAGGCCCAAGAGACCCAGTACTTC
TRBV28	TRBD1	TRBJ2-6	.	CASRRTGIGSGANVLTF	TGTGCCAGCAGGCGGACAGGGATCGGCTCTGGGGCCAACGTCCTGACTTTC
TRBV2	.	TRBJ1-4	.	CASTLVEKLFF	TGTGCCAGCACCCTAGTGGAAAAACTGTTTTTT
TRBV6-6	TRBD1	TRBJ1-2	.	CASSYSSQGEGYTF	TGTGCCAGCAGTTACTCGAGTCAGGGGGAAGGCTACACCTTC
TRBV28	.	TRBJ2-3	.	CASRGSAADTQYF	TGTGCCAGCAGGGGCTCGGCAGCAGATACGCAGTATTTT
TRBV30	.	TRBJ2-1	.	CAWSGLVIDNEQFF	TGTGCCTGGAGTGGACTAGTGATTGACAATGAGCAGTTCTTC
TRBV5-6	TRBD2	TRBJ2-1	.	CASSFRTSGIREQFF	TGTGCCAGCAGCTTCCGGACTAGCGGGATTCGTGAGCAGTTCTTC
TRBV7-8	.	TRBJ2-7	few	CASSLAGRRISYEQYF	TGTGCCAGCAGCTTAGCGGGGAGGCGGATCTCCTACGAGCAGTACTTC
TRBV5-1	TRBD2	TRBJ2-1	.	CASSWTSGSSYNEQFF	TGCGCCAGCAGTTGGACTAGCGGGAGCTCCTACAATGAGCAGTTCTTC
TRBV9	.	TRBJ1-6	few	CASSVSGSPLHF	TGTGCCAGCAGCGTATCGGGTTCACCCCTCCACTTT
TRBV18	.	TRBJ2-1	.	CASSPPGGAGYNSGQFF	TGTGCCAGCTCACCTCCTGGGGGGGCAGGCTATAACTCTGGGCAGTTCTTC
TRBV28	.	TRBJ2-7	.	CASSAPSLYEQYF	TGTGCCAGCAGCGCGCCCTCCCTTTACGAGCAGTACTTC
TRBV27	TRBD1	TRBJ1-3	.	CASSLLGQGVNTIYF	TGTGCCAGCAGTCTCCTGGGACAGGGGGTTAACACCATATATTTT
TRBV6-5	.	TRBJ2-7	.	CASSYSVSGAYEQYF	TGTGCCAGCAGTTACTCGGTCTCAGGGGCGTACGAGCAGTACTTC
TRBV5-6	.	TRBJ2-7	.	CASSLGSVDPYEQYF	TGTGCCAGCAGCTTAGGTAGCGTTGATCCCTACGAGCAGTACTTC
TRBV11-3	TRBD1	TRBJ2-1	.	CASSSQGAYNEQFF	TGTGCCAGCAGCTCCCAGGGGGCCTACAATGAGCAGTTCTTC
TRBV19	.	TRBJ1-6	.	CASSLAGRSPLHF	TGTGCCAGTAGTCTTGCAGGGCGTTCACCCCTCCACTTT
TRBV30	TRBD1	TRBJ1-1	.	CAWNRGWNTEAFF	TGTGCCTGGAACAGGGGATGGAACACTGAAGCTTTCTTT
TRBV3-1/TRBV3-2	TRBD2	TRBJ2-3	once	CASSLSGSTDTQYF	TGTGCCAGCAGCCTTAGCGGGAGCACAGATACGCAGTATTTT
TRBV19	TRBD1	TRBJ2-7	.	CASSLNRDRVNEQYF	TGTGCCAGTAGTTTAAACCGGGACAGGGTGAACGAGCAGTACTTC
TRBV5-1	.	TRBJ1-4	.	CASTSDVNEKLFF	TGCGCCAGCACCTCAGATGTTAATGAAAAACTGTTTTTT
TRBV28	.	TRBJ1-2	.	CASSLSGNYGYTF	TGTGCCAGCAGTTTATCCGGGAACTATGGCTACACCTTC
TRBV27	.	TRBJ2-1	.	CASSFAGSLGEQFF	TGTGCCAGCAGTTTTGCTGGGAGCTTGGGTGAGCAGTTCTTC
TRBV27	.	TRBJ1-4	.	CASTPWAGATEKLFF	TGTGCCAGCACCCCTTGGGCAGGGGCCACCGAAAAACTGTTTTTT
TRBV18	.	TRBJ2-1	.	CASSPEGGNNEQFF	TGTGCCAGCTCACCAGAGGGCGGGAACAATGAGCAGTTCTTC
TRBV27	TRBD2	TRBJ2-7	.	CASSQREGLGEQYF	TGTGCCAGCAGCCAAAGGGAGGGGTTGGGCGAGCAGTACTTC
TRBV3-1/TRBV3-2	.	TRBJ2-3	.	CASSQGGRGATDTQYF	TGTGCCAGCAGCCAAGGGGGCAGGGGGGCCACAGATACGCAGTATTTT
TRBV2	TRBD1	TRBJ1-2	.	CASKERNRGHYGYTF	TGTGCCAGCAAGGAGAGAAACAGGGGGCACTATGGCTACACCTTC
TRBV5-1	TRBD2	TRBJ2-7	.	CASSKTLAGVSYEQYF	TGCGCCAGCAGCAAAACACTAGCGGGGGTCTCCTACGAGCAGTACTTC